This T cell receptor beta chain was captured by sequencing in a study of blood T cell repertoires in COVID-19. Authors' processing steps: Estimation of nucleated cell counts was performed using reference gene primer amplification. Generated by immunoSEQ multiplex PCR, the TCRdb table keeps only in-frame clones and is missing some. The V and J calls and clone size come from that table; D and trimming were worked out from the DNA. Here the sample spans a few hundred thousand clones, around nine tenths being singletons. The CDR3 runs 15 residues. The V gene end was trimmed by 3 bases and the J gene end by 4 bases; junction bases not matched to a gene: 5. Germline lookup yields CDR1 LGHDT and CDR2 YNNKEL (reference sequence).

Sequenced sample: peripheral blood. The TCR was taken from a man aged 60 to 75 with acute or convalescent COVID-19. The chain combines TRBV3-1 (or the pseudogene TRBV3-2) with TRBJ2-7; 11 bases align to TRBD1. The CDR3 DNA reads as TGTGCCAGCAGCCAGGGCTGGGACAGGGGGTACGAGCAGTACTTC. Protein product: CASSQGWDRGYEQYF.